The T cell receptor (beta chain) under discussion was sequenced for a study of OX40 agonist ivuxolimab in advanced cancers. The wider study: Three partial responders included one hepatocellular carcinoma patient and two cutaneous melanoma patients. Study outcomes and limitations: Low clonal expansion, among the lowest seen, marked partial responders at 0.1-3.0 mg/kg.

Some clones are missing from TCRdb's copy, which holds only in-frame ones; the method was immunoSEQ multiplex PCR. The sample gives roughly 60,000 clones, about 86% of which show up once; roughly 1.9% is in the top ten. This clone showed up just once. Its antigen is undetermined. The sequence was collected from an adult with an advanced solid tumor such as melanoma, head and neck, liver or kidney cancer. The sequencing used CD4+ or CD8+ T cells sorted from blood, collected in a trial of the OX40 agonist ivuxolimab.

The CDR3 DNA reads TGTGCCAGCAGCGTAGTAGGGATAGGTCTTAGTGCAGATACGCAGTATTTT. It is translated as CASSVVGIGLSADTQYF. V usage is TRBV9 and J usage is TRBJ2-3; D remains ambiguous. This CDR3 has 17 residues. The V end was cut by 0 bases, the J end by 4 bases, with 18 bases between. Germline V gives CDR1 SGDLS, CDR2 YYNGEE.